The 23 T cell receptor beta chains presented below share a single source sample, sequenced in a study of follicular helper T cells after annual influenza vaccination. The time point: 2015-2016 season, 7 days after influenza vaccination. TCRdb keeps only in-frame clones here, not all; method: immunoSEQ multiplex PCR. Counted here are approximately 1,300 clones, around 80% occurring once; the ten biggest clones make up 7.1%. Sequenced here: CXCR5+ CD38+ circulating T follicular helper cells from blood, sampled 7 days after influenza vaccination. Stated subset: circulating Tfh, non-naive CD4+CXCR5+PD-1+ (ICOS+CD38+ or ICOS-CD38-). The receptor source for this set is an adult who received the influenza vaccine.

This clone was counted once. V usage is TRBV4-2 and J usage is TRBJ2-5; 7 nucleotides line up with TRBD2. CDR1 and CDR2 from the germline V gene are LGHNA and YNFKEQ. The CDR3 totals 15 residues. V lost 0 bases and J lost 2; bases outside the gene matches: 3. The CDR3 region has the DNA TGTGCCAGCAGCCAAGAAAGGACTAGTCAAGAGACCCAGTACTTC. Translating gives CASSQERTSQETQYF.

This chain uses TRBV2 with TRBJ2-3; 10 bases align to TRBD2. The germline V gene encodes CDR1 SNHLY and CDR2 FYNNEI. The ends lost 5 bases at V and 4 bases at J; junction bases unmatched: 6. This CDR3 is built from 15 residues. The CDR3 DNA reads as TGTGCCAGCAGTCCCGGGACTAGCGTGTCAGATACGCAGTATTTT. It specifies CASSPGTSVSDTQYF.

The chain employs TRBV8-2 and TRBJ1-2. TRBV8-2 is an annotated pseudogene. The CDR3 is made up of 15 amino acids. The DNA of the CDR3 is TGTGGCATGTGGATTAGGATACGAAAGACCTATGGCTACACCTTC. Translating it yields CGMWIRIRKTYGYTF.

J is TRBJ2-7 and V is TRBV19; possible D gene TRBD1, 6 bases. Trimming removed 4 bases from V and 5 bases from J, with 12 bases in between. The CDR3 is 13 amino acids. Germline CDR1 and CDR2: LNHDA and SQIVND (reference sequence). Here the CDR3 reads CASSTIQGHEQYF. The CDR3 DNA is TGTGCCAGTAGTACTATACAGGGTCACGAGCAGTACTTC.

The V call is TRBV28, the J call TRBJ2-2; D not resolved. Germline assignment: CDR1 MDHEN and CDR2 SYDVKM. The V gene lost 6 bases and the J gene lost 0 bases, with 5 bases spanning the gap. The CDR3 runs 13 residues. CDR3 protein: CASSPPNTGELFF. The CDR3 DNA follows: TGTGCCAGCAGCCCCCCGAACACCGGGGAGCTGTTTTTT.

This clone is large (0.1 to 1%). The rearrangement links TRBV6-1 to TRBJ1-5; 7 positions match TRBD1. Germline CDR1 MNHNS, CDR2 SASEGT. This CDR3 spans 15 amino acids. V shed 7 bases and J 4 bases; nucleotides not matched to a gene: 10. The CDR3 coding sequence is TGTGCCAGCAAAGGGGCAGGGGGGGAGAATCAGCCCCAGCATTTT. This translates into CASKGAGGENQPQHF.

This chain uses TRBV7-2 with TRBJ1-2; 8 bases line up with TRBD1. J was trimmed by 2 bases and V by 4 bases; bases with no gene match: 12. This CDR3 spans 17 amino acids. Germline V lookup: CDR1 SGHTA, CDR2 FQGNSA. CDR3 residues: CASSSKDRGKVNYGYTF. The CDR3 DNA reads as TGTGCCAGCAGCTCCAAAGACAGGGGAAAGGTGAACTATGGCTACACCTTC.

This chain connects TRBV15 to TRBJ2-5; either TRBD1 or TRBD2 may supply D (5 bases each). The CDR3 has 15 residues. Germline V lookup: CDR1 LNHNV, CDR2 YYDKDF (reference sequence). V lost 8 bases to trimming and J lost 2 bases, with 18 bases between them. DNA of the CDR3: TGTGCCACCTCCAGGGAACGGGGTTCACAAGAGACCCAGTACTTC. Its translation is CATSRERGSQETQYF.

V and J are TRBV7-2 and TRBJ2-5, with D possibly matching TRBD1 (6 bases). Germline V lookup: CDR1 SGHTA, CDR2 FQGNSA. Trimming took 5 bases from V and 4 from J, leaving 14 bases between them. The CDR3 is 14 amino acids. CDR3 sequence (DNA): TGTGCCAGCAGCCAAAAACAGGGTCGAGAGACCCAGTACTTC. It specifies CASSQKQGRETQYF.

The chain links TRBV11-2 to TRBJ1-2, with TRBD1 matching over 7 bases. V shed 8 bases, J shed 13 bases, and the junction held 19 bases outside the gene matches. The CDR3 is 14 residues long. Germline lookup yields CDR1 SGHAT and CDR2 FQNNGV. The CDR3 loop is CASHITGQRTALTF. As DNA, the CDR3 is TGTGCCAGCCACATAACGGGACAGAGAACGGCTCTCACCTTC.

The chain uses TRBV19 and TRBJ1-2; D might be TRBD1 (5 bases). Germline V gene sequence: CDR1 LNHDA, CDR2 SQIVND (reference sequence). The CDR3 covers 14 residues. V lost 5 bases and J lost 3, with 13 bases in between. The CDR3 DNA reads TGTGCCAGTAGTCCTCCCGGGGGGGACTATGGCTACACCTTC. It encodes CASSPPGGDYGYTF.

DNA for the CDR3: TGTGCCAGCAGCCGGGGTTTCGGGGAGCTGTTTTTT. Translated: CASSRGFGELFF. The chain recombines TRBV11-2 with TRBJ2-2; tentative D call: TRBD2 (5 bases). V lost 5 bases to trimming and J lost 7 bases, with 8 bases between them. The CDR3 length is 12 residues. From germline, CDR1 is SGHAT and CDR2 FQNNGV.

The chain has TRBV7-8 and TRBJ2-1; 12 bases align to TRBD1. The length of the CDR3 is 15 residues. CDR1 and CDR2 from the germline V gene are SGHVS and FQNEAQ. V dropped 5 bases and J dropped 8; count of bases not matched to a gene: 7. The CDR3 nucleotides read TGTGCCAGCAGCGTCCGGGACAGGGGGCACGATGAGCAGTTCTTC. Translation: CASSVRDRGHDEQFF.

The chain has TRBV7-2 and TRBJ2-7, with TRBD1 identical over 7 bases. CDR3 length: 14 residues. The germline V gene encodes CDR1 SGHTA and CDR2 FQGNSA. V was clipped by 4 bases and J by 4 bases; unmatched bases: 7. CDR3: CASSSDRGRYEQYF. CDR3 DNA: TGTGCCAGCAGCTCGGATAGGGGGCGGTACGAGCAGTACTTC.

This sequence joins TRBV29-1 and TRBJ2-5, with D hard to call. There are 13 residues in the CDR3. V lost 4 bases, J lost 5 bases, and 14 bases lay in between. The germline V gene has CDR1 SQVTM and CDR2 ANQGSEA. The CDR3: CSVARAGGETQYF. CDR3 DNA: TGCAGCGTTGCTCGGGCAGGTGGGGAGACCCAGTACTTC. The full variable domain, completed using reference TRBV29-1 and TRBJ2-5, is SAVISQKPSRDICQRGTSLTIQCQVDSQVTMMFWYRQQPGQSLTLIATANQGSEATYESGFVIDKFPISRPNLTFSTLTVSNMSPEDSSIYLCSVARAGGETQYFGPGTRLLVL.

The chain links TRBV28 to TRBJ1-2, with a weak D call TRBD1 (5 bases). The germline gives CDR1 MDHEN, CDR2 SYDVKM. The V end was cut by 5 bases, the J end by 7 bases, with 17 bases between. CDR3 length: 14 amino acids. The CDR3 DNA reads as TGTGCCAGCAGTCCCAACACAGGTTTAAGTGGCTACACCTTC. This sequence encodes CASSPNTGLSGYTF.

CDR3 loop: CASSLVGGVTGELFF. CDR3 bases: TGTGCCAGCAGCTTAGTCGGGGGGGTCACCGGGGAGCTGTTTTTT. V gene TRBV11-2 combines with J gene TRBJ2-2; TRBD2 aligns across 8 bases. Per germline, CDR1 SGHAT and CDR2 FQNNGV. The CDR3 loop spans 15 amino acids. The junction had 2 bases not matched to a gene; V was cut back by 1 base and J by 4 bases. Full variable domain (remainder filled in from reference TRBV11-2 and TRBJ2-2): EAGVAQSPRYKIIEKRQSVAFWCNPISGHATLYWYQQILGQGPKLLIQFQNNGVVDDSQLPKDRFSAERLKGVDSTLKIQPAKLEDSAVYLCASSLVGGVTGELFFGEGSRLTVL.

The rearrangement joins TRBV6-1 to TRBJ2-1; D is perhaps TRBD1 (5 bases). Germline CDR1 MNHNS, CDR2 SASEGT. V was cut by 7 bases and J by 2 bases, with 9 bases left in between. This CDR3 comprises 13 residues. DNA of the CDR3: TGTGCCAGCAAACTGGACACCTACAATGAGCAGTTCTTC. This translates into CASKLDTYNEQFF.

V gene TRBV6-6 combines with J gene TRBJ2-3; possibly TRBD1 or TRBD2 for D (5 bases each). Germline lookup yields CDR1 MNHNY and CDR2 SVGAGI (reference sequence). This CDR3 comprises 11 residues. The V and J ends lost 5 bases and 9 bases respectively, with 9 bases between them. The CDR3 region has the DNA TGTGCCAGCAGTCCCCGGGACACGCAGTATTTT. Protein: CASSPRDTQYF.

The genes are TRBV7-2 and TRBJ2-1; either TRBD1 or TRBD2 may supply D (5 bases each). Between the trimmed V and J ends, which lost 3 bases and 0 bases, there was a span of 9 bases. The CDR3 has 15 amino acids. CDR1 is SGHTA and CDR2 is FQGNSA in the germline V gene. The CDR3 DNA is TGTGCCAGCAGCTTCGGGGCAGGCTCCTACAATGAGCAGTTCTTC. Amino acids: CASSFGAGSYNEQFF.

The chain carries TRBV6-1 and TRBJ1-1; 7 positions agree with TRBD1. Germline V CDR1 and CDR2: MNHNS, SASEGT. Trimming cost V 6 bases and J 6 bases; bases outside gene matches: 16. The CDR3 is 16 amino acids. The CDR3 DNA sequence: TGTGCCAGCAGAGAATCAGACAGGGTAGAATGGGCTGAAGCTTTCTTT. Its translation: CASRESDRVEWAEAFF.

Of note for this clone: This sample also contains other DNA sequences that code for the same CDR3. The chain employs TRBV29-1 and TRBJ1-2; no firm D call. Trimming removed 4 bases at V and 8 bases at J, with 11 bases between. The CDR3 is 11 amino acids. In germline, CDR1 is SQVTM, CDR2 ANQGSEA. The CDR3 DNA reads TGCAGCGTTGCTTGGGGAAGCGGCTACACCTTC. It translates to CSVAWGSGYTF.

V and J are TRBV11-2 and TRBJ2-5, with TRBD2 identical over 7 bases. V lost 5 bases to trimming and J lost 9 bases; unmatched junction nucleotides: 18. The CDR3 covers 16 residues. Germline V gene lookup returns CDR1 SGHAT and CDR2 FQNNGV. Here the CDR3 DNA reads TGTGCCAGCAGCCGAAATTCAGGACTAGGGGCCCAGGCCCAGTACTTC. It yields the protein CASSRNSGLGAQAQYF.